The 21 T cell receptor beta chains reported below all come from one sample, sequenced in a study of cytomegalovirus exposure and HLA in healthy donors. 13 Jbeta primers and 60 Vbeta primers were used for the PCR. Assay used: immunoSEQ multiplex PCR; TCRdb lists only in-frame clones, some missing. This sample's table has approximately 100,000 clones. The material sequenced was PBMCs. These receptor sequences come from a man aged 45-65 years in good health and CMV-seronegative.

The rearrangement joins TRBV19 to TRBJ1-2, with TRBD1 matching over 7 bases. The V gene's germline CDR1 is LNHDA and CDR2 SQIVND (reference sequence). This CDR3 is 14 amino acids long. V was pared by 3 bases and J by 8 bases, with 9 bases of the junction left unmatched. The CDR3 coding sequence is TGTGCCAGTAGTATCTCTGGGCAGGGACAGGGCTACACCTTC. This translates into CASSISGQGQGYTF.

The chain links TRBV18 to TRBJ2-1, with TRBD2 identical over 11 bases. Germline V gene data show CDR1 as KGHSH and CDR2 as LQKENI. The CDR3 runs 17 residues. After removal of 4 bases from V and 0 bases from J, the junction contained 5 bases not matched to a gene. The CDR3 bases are TGTGCCAGCTCACGCCTAGCGGGGGGTAGCTCCTACAATGAGCAGTTCTTC. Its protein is CASSRLAGGSSYNEQFF.

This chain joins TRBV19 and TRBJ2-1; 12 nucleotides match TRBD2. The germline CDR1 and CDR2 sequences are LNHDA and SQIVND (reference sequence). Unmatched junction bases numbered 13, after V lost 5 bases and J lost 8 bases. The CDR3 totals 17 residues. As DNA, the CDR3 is TGTGCCAGTAGTTCCCGGACTAGCGGGGCACGAGGCGATGAGCAGTTCTTC. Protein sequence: CASSSRTSGARGDEQFF.

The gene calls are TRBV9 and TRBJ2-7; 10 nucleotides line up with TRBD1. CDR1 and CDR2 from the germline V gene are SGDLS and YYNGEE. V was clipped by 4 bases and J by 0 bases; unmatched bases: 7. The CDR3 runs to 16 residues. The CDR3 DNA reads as TGTGCCAGCAGCAAAACTGGACAGGGGGTCTCCTACGAGCAGTACTTC. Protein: CASSKTGQGVSYEQYF.

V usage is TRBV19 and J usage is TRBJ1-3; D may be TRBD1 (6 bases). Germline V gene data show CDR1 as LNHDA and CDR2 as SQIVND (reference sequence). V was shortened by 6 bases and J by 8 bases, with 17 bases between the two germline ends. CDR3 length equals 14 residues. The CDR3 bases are TGTGCCAGTAGGTCACAGGGAATAGGAGACACCATATATTTT. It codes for CASRSQGIGDTIYF.

The CDR3 region is CASSEQPNTEAFF. The CDR3 DNA reads TGTGCCAGCAGCGAACAGCCGAACACTGAAGCTTTCTTT. J is TRBJ1-1 and V is TRBV5-6; D unresolved. V lost 4 bases and J lost 1, with 8 bases in between. Germline V gene data show CDR1 as SGHDT and CDR2 as YYEEEE. There are 13 residues in the CDR3.

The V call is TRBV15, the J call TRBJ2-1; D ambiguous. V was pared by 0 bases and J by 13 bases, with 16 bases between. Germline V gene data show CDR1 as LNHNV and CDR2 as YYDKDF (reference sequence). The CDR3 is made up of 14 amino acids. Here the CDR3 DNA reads TGTGCCACCAGCAGAGATACTGAAGTGCGAATTCAGTTCTTC. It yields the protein CATSRDTEVRIQFF.

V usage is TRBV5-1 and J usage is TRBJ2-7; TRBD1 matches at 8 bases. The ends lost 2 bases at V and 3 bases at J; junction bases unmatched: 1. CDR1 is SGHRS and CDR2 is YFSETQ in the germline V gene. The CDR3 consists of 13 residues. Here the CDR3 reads CASSLQGGYEQYF. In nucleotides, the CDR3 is TGCGCCAGCAGCTTACAGGGGGGCTACGAGCAGTACTTC.

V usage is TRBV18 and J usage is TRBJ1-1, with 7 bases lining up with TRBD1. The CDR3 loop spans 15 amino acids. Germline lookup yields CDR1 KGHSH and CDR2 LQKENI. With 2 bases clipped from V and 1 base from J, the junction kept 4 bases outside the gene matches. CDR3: CASSPSDRANTEAFF. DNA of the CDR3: TGTGCCAGCTCACCATCAGACAGGGCGAACACTGAAGCTTTCTTT.

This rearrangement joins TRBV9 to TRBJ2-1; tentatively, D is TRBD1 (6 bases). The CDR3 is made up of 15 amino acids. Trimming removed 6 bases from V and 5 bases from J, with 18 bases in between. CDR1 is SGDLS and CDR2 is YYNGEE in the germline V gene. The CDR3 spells CASTNGPGAHNEQFF. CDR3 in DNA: TGTGCCAGCACCAACGGGCCAGGGGCGCACAATGAGCAGTTCTTC. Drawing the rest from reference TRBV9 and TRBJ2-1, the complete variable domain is DSGVTQTPKHLITATGQRVTLRCSPRSGDLSVYWYQQSLDQGLQFLIQYYNGEERAKGNILERFSAQQFPDLHSELNLSSLELGDSALYFCASTNGPGAHNEQFFGPGTRLTVL.

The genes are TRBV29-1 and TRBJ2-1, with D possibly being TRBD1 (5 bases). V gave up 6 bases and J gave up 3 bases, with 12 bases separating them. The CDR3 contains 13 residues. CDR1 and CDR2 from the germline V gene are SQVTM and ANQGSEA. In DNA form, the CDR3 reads TGCAGCGTGTCAGGGCAAAGCTACAATGAGCAGTTCTTC. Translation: CSVSGQSYNEQFF.

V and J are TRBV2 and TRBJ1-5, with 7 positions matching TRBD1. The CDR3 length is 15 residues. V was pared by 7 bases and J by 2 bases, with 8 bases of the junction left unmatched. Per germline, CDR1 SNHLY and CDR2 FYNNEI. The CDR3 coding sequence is TGTGCCAGCACCCTACAGGGGCGTGGCAATCAGCCCCAGCATTTT. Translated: CASTLQGRGNQPQHF. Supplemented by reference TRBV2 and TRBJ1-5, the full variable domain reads EPEVTQTPSHQVTQMGQEVILRCVPISNHLYFYWYRQILGQKVEFLVSFYNNEISEKSEIFDDQFSVERPDGSNFTLKIRSTKLEDSAMYFCASTLQGRGNQPQHFGDGTRLSIL.

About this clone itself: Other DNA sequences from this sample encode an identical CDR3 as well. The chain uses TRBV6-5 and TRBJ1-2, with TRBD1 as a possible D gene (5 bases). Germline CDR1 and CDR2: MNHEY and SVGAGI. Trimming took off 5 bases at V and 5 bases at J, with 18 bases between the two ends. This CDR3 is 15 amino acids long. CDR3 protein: CASSPLIQGGYGYTF. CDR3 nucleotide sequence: TGTGCCAGCAGTCCGCTAATCCAGGGTGGTTATGGCTACACCTTC.

The CDR3 is CASSLAPSVTYEQYF. The CDR3 DNA is TGTGCCAGCAGCTTAGCCCCTTCAGTAACCTACGAGCAGTACTTC. V is TRBV7-2 and J is TRBJ2-7; D remains unclear. This CDR3 comprises 15 residues. The germline V gene encodes CDR1 SGHTA and CDR2 FQGNSA. V lost 0 bases and J 2 bases, leaving 11 bases between the germline ends.

The CDR3 DNA follows: TGCAGTGCACAGAAGTCCTACGAGCAGTACTTC. The encoded protein is CSAQKSYEQYF. The rearrangement links TRBV20-1 to TRBJ2-7, with D uncertain. Germline lookup yields CDR1 DFQATT and CDR2 SNEGSKA (reference sequence). The CDR3 is 11 amino acids. V was cut by 6 bases and J by 1 base, with 7 bases left in between.

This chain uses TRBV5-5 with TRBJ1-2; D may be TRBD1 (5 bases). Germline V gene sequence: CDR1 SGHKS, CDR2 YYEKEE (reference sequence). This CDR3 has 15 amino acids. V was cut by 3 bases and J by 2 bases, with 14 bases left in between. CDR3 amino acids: CASSWSSGANYGYTF. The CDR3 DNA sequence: TGTGCCAGCAGCTGGAGTAGCGGGGCAAACTATGGCTACACCTTC.

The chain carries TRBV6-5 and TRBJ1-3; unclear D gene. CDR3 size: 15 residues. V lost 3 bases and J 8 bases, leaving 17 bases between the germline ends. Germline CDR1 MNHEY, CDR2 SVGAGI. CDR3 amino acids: CASSYLTPPGYTIYF. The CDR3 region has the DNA TGTGCCAGCAGTTATCTGACGCCGCCAGGTTACACCATATATTTT.

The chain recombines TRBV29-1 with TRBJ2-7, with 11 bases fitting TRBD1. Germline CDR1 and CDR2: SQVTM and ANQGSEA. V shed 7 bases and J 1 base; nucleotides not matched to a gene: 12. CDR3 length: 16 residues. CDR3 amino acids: CSAQPFGQGASYEQYF. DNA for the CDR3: TGCAGCGCCCAACCCTTTGGACAGGGGGCTTCCTACGAGCAGTACTTC.

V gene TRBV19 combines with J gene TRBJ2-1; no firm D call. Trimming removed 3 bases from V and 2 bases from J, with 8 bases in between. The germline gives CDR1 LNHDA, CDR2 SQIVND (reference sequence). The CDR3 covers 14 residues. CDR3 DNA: TGTGCCAGTAGTATCACTGAAACCTACAATGAGCAGTTCTTC. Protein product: CASSITETYNEQFF.

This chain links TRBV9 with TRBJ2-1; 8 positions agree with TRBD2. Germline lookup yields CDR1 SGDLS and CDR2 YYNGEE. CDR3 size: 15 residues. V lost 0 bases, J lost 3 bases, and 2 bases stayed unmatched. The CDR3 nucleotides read TGTGCCAGCAGCGTAGTAGCGGGGAGCTACAATGAGCAGTTCTTC. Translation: CASSVVAGSYNEQFF.

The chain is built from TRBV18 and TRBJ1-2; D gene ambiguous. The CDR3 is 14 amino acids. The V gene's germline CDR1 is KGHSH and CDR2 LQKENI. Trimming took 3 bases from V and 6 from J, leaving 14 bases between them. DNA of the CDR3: TGTGCCAGCTCACCCCCGTTAGGCGCGGATGGCTACACCTTC. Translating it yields CASSPPLGADGYTF.